What follows is one T cell receptor beta chain and its context. The sample is drawn from a study of blood T cell repertoires in COVID-19. Study at large: PBMCs, B-cell-depleted T cells, or T cells provided the cDNA or gDNA that made up the material.

Germline-derived CDR1 and CDR2 are MDHEN and SYDVKM. The CDR3 runs 17 residues. V was cut by 8 bases and J by 3 bases, with 25 bases left in between. Authors' data handling: How many nucleated cells were present was estimated from reference gene primer amplification. Sequencing was performed with immunoSEQ multiplex PCR; in TCRdb, only in-frame clones are kept and a portion is missing. V, J and clone size reflect that table, while D and trimming were determined from the DNA. Here the sample spans about 120,000 clones, 75% to 90% being singletons. Material: peripheral blood. The TCR sequence derives from a woman between 70 and 85 years old with acute or convalescent COVID-19. The V and J genes are TRBV28 and TRBJ1-2; a weak D match, TRBD1 (5 bases). CDR3 in amino acids: CASEPAGRLRDDYGYTF. For the CDR3, the DNA is TGTGCCAGCGAACCTGCGGGGCGATTACGGGACGACTATGGCTACACCTTC.